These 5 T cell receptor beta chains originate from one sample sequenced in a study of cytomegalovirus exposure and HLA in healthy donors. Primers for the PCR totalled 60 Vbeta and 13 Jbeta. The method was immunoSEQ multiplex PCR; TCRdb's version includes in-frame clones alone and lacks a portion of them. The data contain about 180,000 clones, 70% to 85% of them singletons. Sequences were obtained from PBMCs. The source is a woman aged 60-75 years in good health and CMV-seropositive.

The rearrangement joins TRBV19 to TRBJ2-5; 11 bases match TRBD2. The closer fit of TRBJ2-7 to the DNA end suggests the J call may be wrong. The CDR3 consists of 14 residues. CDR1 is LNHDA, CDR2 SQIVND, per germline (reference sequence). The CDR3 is CASRTSGTSYEQYF. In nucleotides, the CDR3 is TGTGCCAGTAGGACTAGCGGGACCTCCTACGAGCAGTACTTC.

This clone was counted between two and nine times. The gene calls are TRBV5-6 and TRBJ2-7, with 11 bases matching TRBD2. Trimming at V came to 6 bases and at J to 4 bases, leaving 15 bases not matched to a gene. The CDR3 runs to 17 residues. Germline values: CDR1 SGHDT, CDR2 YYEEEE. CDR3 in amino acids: CASNDRARLAGFYEQYF. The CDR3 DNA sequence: TGTGCCAGCAACGACAGGGCTAGACTAGCGGGATTTTACGAGCAGTACTTC.

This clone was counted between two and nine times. CDR3 bases: TGTGCCAGCAGGGAGGGCAGTCTTGGCTACACCTTC. Protein: CASREGSLGYTF. The chain uses TRBV6-1 and TRBJ1-2, with no clear D. Germline assignment: CDR1 MNHNS and CDR2 SASEGT. Trimming cost V 6 bases and J 7 bases, with 12 bases left between them. The CDR3 has 12 amino acids.

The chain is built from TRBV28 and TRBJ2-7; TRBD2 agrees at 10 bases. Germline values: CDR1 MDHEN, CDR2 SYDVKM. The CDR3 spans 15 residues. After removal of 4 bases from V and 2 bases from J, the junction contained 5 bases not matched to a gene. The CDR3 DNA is TGTGCCAGCAGTTCCCCGGGACTAGCGACCTACGAGCAGTACTTC. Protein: CASSSPGLATYEQYF.

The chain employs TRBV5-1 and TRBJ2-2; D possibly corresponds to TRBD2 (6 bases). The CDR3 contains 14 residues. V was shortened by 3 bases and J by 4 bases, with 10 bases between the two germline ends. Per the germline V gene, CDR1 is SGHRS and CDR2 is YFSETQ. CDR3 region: CASSYRDSTGELFF. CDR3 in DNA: TGCGCCAGCAGCTATCGGGACTCCACCGGGGAGCTGTTTTTT.